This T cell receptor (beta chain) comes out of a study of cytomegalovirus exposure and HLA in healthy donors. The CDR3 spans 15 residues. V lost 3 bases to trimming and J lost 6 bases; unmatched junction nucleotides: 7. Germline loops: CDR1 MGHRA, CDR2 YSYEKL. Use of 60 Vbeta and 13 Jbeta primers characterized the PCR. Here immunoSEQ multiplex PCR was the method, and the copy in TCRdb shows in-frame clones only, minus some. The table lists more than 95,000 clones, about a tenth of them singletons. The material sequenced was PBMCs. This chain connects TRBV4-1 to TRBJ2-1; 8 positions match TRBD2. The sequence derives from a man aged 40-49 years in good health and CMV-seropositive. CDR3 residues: CASSHQREYANEQFF. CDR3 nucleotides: TGCGCCAGCAGCCATCAGCGGGAGTACGCCAATGAGCAGTTCTTC.